This record concerns one T cell receptor (beta chain) sequence. The sample holds a few counts of this clonotype. Its binding antigen is unknown. Base qualities were left out, and no much larger clone turns up one base away. Germline trimming: 6 bases from V, 2 bases from J; junction bases outside gene matches: 10. CDR1 is given as DFQATT and CDR2 as SNEGSKA, both from the germline V gene (reference sequence). The CDR3 contains 16 residues, cysteine and phenylalanine counted. Left in the record is the CDR3 DNA by itself, 48 bases read in frame from the first base. This record belongs to a study of T cells after yellow fever vaccination (dated by TCRdb to between 2018 and 2021). Regarding the study in general: Libraries from fractions with low cell numbers were prepared with the SMART-Seq v4 Ultra Low Input RNA kit. The cohort comprised two healthy male donors, one aged 18 to 30 and one aged 30 to 40 years. Blood was collected at multiple timepoints before and after primary and secondary immunization, and bulk PBMC replicates and cell subsets were isolated. To follow T-cell clones before and after both primary and booster YFV17D yellow fever vaccination, bulk TCR alpha and beta repertoires underwent longitudinal sequencing.

The sample's treatment or condition, from its label and the paper: live attenuated yellow fever vaccine strain. PBMCs were isolated from peripheral blood using a standard Ficoll-Paque protocol. CD4 and CD8 T-cell fractions were isolated with Dynabeads CD4 and CD8 positive selection kits. TriZol was used to extract RNA from bulk PBMCs, from CD4 and CD8 fractions, and from dextramer-positive and dextramer-negative fractions. TCR cDNA was synthesized by 5'RACE template switching, which introduced a universal primer site and unique molecular identifiers. Priming of cDNA synthesis was performed from both the TCR alpha and TCR beta constant segments. Library amplification involved two PCR steps, and the second step added sample barcodes and sequencing adapters. Libraries were sequenced on Illumina HiSeq 2500 (2x100 bp) or NovaSeq (2x150 bp). The authors' pipeline ran thus. Reads were demultiplexed and collapsed into UMI consensus sequences with MIGEC, and V(D)J alignment was performed with MiXCR. Using edgeR on replicate PBMC samples, clonotypes were called vaccine-responding if FDR was below 0.01 and the log2 fold change was above 5 up to day 15. Each bulk clonotype was labeled CD4 or CD8 based on which sequenced repertoire, CD4 or CD8, contained the clonotype at higher abundance. TCRdb cleaned the public reads at Q25 with fastp, built clones with MiXCR and kept in-frame beta chains. Every distinct CDR3 protein forms one entry, paired with its most common genes and DNA. The V and J calls shown here were made by TCRdb, not taken from the authors' results. The sample table records 200,000 to 300,000 distinct CDR3 sequences; 6.7% of these occur just once. The ten largest clones capture about 0.95% of the sample.

The study at large found these results: Because abundant contaminating clonotypes from the bulk population could be contained in FACS-sorted repertoires, computational filtering was required. The secondary T-cell response was weaker than the primary response but faster, peaking on day 5 instead of day 15. Most clones expanded after primary vaccination (around 97% of CD4 and 88% of CD8) were re-detected after the booster, suggesting that broad memory maintenance occurred. Because the study included only a couple of donors, the extent to which the findings can be generalized is limited. A small fraction of clonotypes showed up in both the CD4 and CD8 compartments, probably as a result of convergent recombination.

The TCR was taken from a man younger than 40 who received the YFV17D yellow fever vaccine. The sequencing here drew on CD4+ T cells sorted from PBMCs, taken on the day of the yellow fever booster vaccination. Recombination joined TRBV20-1 with TRBJ2-1; 10 of the junction bases match TRBD2. The CDR3 protein: CSAPSGRGVAYNEQFF. The nucleotide sequence reads as follows: TGCAGTGCACCTAGCGGGAGAGGGGTAGCCTACAATGAGCAGTTCTTC.